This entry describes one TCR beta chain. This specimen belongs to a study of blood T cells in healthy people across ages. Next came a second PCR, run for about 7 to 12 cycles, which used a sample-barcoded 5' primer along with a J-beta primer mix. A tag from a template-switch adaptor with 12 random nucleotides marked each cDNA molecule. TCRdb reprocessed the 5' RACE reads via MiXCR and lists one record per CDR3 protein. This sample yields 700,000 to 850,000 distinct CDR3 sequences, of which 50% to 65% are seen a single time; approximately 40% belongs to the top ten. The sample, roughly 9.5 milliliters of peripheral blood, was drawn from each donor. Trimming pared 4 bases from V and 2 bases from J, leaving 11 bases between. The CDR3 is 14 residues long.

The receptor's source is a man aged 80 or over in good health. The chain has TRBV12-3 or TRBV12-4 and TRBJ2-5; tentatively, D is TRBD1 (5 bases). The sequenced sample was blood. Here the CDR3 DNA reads TGTGCCAGCAGTTGGGGCGTTCGGCAAGAGACCCAGTACTTC. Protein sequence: CASSWGVRQETQYF.